Each of the 13 T cell receptor beta chains below was sequenced from the same sample in a study of memory CD4+ T cells and cytomegalovirus serostatus. Single viable CD3+CD4+CD8-CD45RO+ cells were sorted as the memory CD4+ T cells. Some clones are missing from TCRdb's copy, which holds only in-frame ones; the method was immunoSEQ multiplex PCR. The sample carries some 41,000 clones, around 78% recorded once. Sequencing used memory CD4+ T cells from blood. Receptor source: an adult in good health and CMV-seronegative.

The chain carries TRBV5-5 and TRBJ2-6; D possibly corresponds to TRBD1 (5 bases). CDR3 length: 16 amino acids. Germline CDR1 is SGHKS and CDR2 is YYEKEE (reference sequence). The V and J ends lost 6 bases and 1 base respectively, with 14 bases between them. The CDR3 reads CASTFTGGSGANVLTF. The CDR3 region has the DNA TGTGCCAGCACCTTCACAGGTGGGTCTGGGGCCAACGTCCTGACTTTC.

The V call is TRBV28, the J call TRBJ2-7; a possible D gene is TRBD1 (6 bases). Germline V gene sequence: CDR1 MDHEN, CDR2 SYDVKM. With 3 bases removed from V and 7 bases from J, the gap between germline ends came to 13 bases. The CDR3 is made up of 13 amino acids. CDR3 coding DNA: TGTGCCAGCAGTTTCCCCCAGGGGATTGAGCAGTACTTC. It translates to CASSFPQGIEQYF.

Here the CDR3 reads CASSKDTSGFNNEQFF. The CDR3 DNA sequence: TGTGCCAGCAGCAAAGATACTAGCGGGTTTAACAATGAGCAGTTCTTC. This chain connects TRBV7-9 to TRBJ2-1; TRBD2 agrees at 9 bases. Germline values: CDR1 SEHNR, CDR2 FQNEAQ (reference sequence). V shed 5 bases, J shed 5 bases, and the junction held 10 bases outside the gene matches. The CDR3 is made up of 16 amino acids.

This clone has just a few counts. The chain employs TRBV28 and TRBJ1-1; D perhaps matches TRBD1 (5 bases). V was trimmed by 10 bases and J by 0 bases, leaving 9 bases between them. In germline, CDR1 is MDHEN, CDR2 SYDVKM. The CDR3 is 12 residues long. The DNA of the CDR3 is TGTGCCACCGGGGCACTGAACACTGAAGCTTTCTTT. This encodes CATGALNTEAFF.

This clone was recorded once. This chain's CDR3 is CASSARTVSRNEQFF. The CDR3 DNA reads as TGTGCCAGCAGCGCCCGGACAGTTTCGAGAAATGAGCAGTTCTTC. The chain carries TRBV7-8 and TRBJ2-1, with D perhaps TRBD1 (6 bases). The CDR3 sequence is 15 residues long. Germline CDR1 reads SGHVS; CDR2 reads FQNEAQ. V dropped 5 bases and J dropped 7 bases, with 18 bases sitting between them. The whole variable domain, remainder taken from reference TRBV7-8 and TRBJ2-1, is GAGVSQSPRYKVAKRGQDVALRCDPISGHVSLFWYQQALGQGPEFLTYFQNEAQLDKSGLPSDRFFAERPEGSVSTLKIQRTQQEDSAVYLCASSARTVSRNEQFFGPGTRLTVL.

The gene calls are TRBV6-1 and TRBJ2-1; D not resolved. Germline V gene data show CDR1 as MNHNS and CDR2 as SASEGT. The CDR3 runs 13 residues. Between the trimmed V and J ends, which lost 5 bases and 5 bases, there was a span of 10 bases. CDR3 sequence: CASSLGPHNEQFF. The CDR3 bases are TGTGCCAGCAGTCTGGGTCCACACAATGAGCAGTTCTTC.

The chain carries TRBV2 and TRBJ1-2; 10 positions agree with TRBD1. CDR1 and CDR2 from the germline V gene are SNHLY and FYNNEI. This CDR3 region has 14 residues. Losses at the gene ends were 11 bases for V and 8 bases for J; bases not matched to a gene: 14. CDR3: CASGRLGQGRGYTF. The CDR3 bases are TGTGCCTCGGGGCGTTTGGGACAGGGGAGAGGCTACACCTTC.

This chain joins TRBV7-3 and TRBJ2-2; the match to TRBD1 covers 7 bases. The CDR3 is 13 residues long. V lost 5 bases and J lost 6; bases outside the gene matches: 3. CDR1 is SGHTA, CDR2 FQGTGA, per germline. CDR3 sequence reads: CASSLGQAGELFF. The CDR3 coding sequence is TGTGCCAGCAGCCTAGGACAGGCCGGGGAGCTGTTTTTT. Using reference TRBV7-3 and TRBJ2-2 for the parts outside the CDR3, the full variable domain is GAGVSQTPSNKVTEKGKYVELRCDPISGHTALYWYRQSLGQGPEFLIYFQGTGAADDSGLPNDRFFAVRPEGSVSTLKIQRTERGDSAVYLCASSLGQAGELFFGEGSRLTVL.

This clone has just a few counts. This chain connects TRBV30 to TRBJ2-1; D remains ambiguous. This CDR3 comprises 12 residues. Per the germline V gene, CDR1 is GTSNPN and CDR2 is SVGIG (reference sequence). V was pared by 2 bases and J by 9 bases, with 11 bases between. In DNA form, the CDR3 reads TGTGCCTGGAGTTCCGGATTCGCTGAGCAGTTCTTC. Its translation: CAWSSGFAEQFF.

The chain employs TRBV30 and TRBJ1-1; TRBD1 aligns across 7 bases. Germline V gives CDR1 GTSNPN, CDR2 SVGIG (reference sequence). This CDR3 contains 13 residues. With V trimmed by 8 bases and J by 6 bases, 12 bases remained unmatched. CDR3 nucleotides: TGTGCCACGACAGGGCCACTGGGCGCTGAAGCTTTCTTT. Translating gives CATTGPLGAEAFF.

V and J are TRBV5-1 and TRBJ1-4; D is unresolved. Germline CDR1 reads SGHRS; CDR2 reads YFSETQ. V lost 0 bases to trimming and J lost 7 bases, with 13 bases between them. This CDR3 has 15 residues. The CDR3 reads CASSLVSGSGEKLFF. Here the CDR3 DNA reads TGCGCCAGCAGCTTGGTATCCGGGTCTGGTGAAAAACTGTTTTTT.

V is TRBV28 and J is TRBJ2-1; 10 bases match TRBD2. CDR3 size: 17 residues. Germline-derived CDR1 and CDR2 are MDHEN and SYDVKM. The trim removed 4 bases at V and 5 bases at J, leaving 11 bases unmatched. The DNA of the CDR3 is TGTGCCAGCAGTTACGACTCCGGGACTAGCGCAAACAATGAGCAGTTCTTC. Translation: CASSYDSGTSANNEQFF. Full variable domain (outside the CDR3, taken from reference TRBV28 and TRBJ2-1): DVKVTQSSRYLVKRTGEKVFLECVQDMDHENMFWYRQDPGLGLRLIYFSYDVKMKEKGDIPEGYSVSREKKERFSLILESASTNQTSMYLCASSYDSGTSANNEQFFGPGTRLTVL.

Written as DNA, the CDR3 is TGTGCCAGCAGCCACTTTGACAGGGTTGAAAAACTGTTTTTT. Translated: CASSHFDRVEKLFF. The rearrangement joins TRBV16 to TRBJ1-4; 7 bases fit TRBD1. The germline V gene encodes CDR1 KGHSY and CDR2 FQNENV. The trim removed 3 bases at V and 7 bases at J, leaving 5 bases unmatched. The CDR3 runs 14 residues. Using reference TRBV16 and TRBJ1-4 for the parts outside the CDR3, the full variable domain is GEEVAQTPKHLVRGEGQKAKLYCAPIKGHSYVFWYQQVLKNEFKFLISFQNENVFDETGMPKERFSAKCLPNSPCSLEIQATKLEDSAVYFCASSHFDRVEKLFFGSGTQLSVL.